This T cell receptor beta chain derives from a study of chemoradiotherapy in HPV16-positive cancers (dated by TCRdb to between 2020 and 2023). Regarding the complete study: Candidate HPV-specific T-cell clones and common TCR motifs were defined by functional T-cell assays performed on cells from a couple of HPV16-positive patients. The study asked whether T-cell immunity to the HPV oncoproteins E6 and E7 changes during chemoradiotherapy and whether this immunity affects survival. The candidate HPV-specific TCRs and motifs were then tracked in TCR repertoires from 86 patients with HPV-related cancers.

From the cysteine through the phenylalanine, the CDR3 covers 14 amino acids. Only the CDR3 portion is preserved as DNA: 42 bases, with reading frame beginning at the first base. Trimming removed 6 bases from V and 2 bases from J; the gene matches leave 5 bases unexplained. CDR1 and CDR2 (MDHEN, SYDVKM) derive from the germline V gene. Repertoires were sampled repeatedly over the course of chemoradiotherapy so that clonal expansion in the tumor microenvironment could be followed. The library came from the immunoSEQ multiplex PCR assay. Sourced from immuneACCESS, this table was stored by TCRdb with only in-frame sequences that have V and J called. A share of the clones is absent; for the studies checked, an unresolved V gene accounts for under half, and the remainder has no known explanation. A total of about 12,000 clones appear in this sample, roughly nine tenths of them only once. About 2.6% of the sample lies in the top ten.

As concerns this clone: The target of this receptor is not known. Base quality data are lacking; no much larger clone is found one base away.

What the work shows at the level of the full study, not this receptor alone: Among HPV16-positive patients, expansion of HPV-responsive T cells during chemoradiotherapy was associated with better recurrence-free survival. The survival association was reported for HPV16-positive patients, and the functional definition of HPV-specific T cells was derived from only two HPV16-positive patients. Expansion of candidate HPV-specific clones and E7-related TCR motifs was observed in the tumor microenvironment during treatment, whereas no such expansion was observed for non-HPV-specific T cells.

This receptor was taken from a human donor with HPV-associated anogenital cancer. The chain is made from TRBV28 and TRBJ2-7, with 9 bases aligning to TRBD1. Source: blood, taken from a patient who underwent chemoradiotherapy. The CDR3 protein sequence reads: CASSSGTGPYEQYF. At the DNA level, the sequence is TGTGCCAGCAGCTCCGGGACAGGGCCCTACGAGCAGTACTTC. Extended through the reference TRBV28 and TRBJ2-7 proteins, this CDR3 yields the full variable domain: DVKVTQSSRYLVKRTGEKVFLECVQDMDHENMFWYRQDPGLGLRLIYFSYDVKMKEKGDIPEGYSVSREKKERFSLILESASTNQTSMYLCASSSGTGPYEQYFGPGTRLTVT.